This T cell receptor (beta chain) comes out of a study of T cells expressing NK-cell markers. Study-level background: Just one sequenced donor of eight was HCMV-seronegative, while seven were seropositive.

The CDR3 has 11 residues. The germline gives CDR1 GTSNPN, CDR2 SVGIG (reference sequence). No DNA is given; TCRdb re-called the 5' RACE reads and lists each CDR3 protein once. The sample table includes a few hundred thousand distinct CDR3 sequences. J is TRBJ1-1 and V is TRBV30. The clonotype comes from a man between 18 and 29 years old in good health. Sequencing was carried out using blood T cells: a sorted CD56 or NKG2C T cell subset, CD4+ or CD8+ T cells, or bulk PBMC T cells (not recorded which). The CDR3 loop is CAWKRVAEAFF.